Included here is one TCR beta chain sequence, with context. TCRdb keeps only in-frame clones here, not all; method: immunoSEQ multiplex PCR. The sample yields 20,000 to 30,000 clones, 80% to 90% seen once. These data come from a study of preoperative IRX-2 immunotherapy in early breast cancer. The treatment here: preoperative locoregional IRX-2 cytokine immunotherapy. Samples came from a phase Ib trial of preoperative locoregional IRX-2 cytokine immunotherapy. V was cut by 6 bases and J by 0 bases, with 5 bases left in between. Germline V gene sequence: CDR1 DFQATT, CDR2 SNEGSKA (reference sequence). This CDR3 has 11 residues.

The starting material was tumor tissue, obtained after IRX-2 immunotherapy. V usage is TRBV20-1 and J usage is TRBJ1-1; D uncertain. The receptor's source is a human donor with breast cancer. The CDR3 sequence: CSAYLNTEAFF. The CDR3 DNA sequence: TGCAGTGCCTATTTGAACACTGAAGCTTTCTTT.